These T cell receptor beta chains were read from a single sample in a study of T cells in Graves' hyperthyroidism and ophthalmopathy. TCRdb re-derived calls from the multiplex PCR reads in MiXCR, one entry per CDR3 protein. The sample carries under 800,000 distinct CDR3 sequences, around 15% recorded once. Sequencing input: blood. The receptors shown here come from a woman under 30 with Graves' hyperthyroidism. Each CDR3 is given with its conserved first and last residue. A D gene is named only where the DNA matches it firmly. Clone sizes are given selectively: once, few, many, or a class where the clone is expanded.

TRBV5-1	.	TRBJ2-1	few	TGCGCCAGCAGCTTGTTAGGGGCGGGTGAGCAGTTCTTC	CASSLLGAGEQFF
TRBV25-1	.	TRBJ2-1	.	TGTGCCAGCAGTGTACCCGGGACCTCCTCCTACAATGAGCAGTTCTTC	CASSVPGTSSYNEQFF
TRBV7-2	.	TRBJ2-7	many	TGTGCCAGCAGTGAAAGGTCCTCCTACGAGCAGTACTTC	CASSERSSYEQYF
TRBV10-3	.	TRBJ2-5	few	TGTGCCATCCGGGCAGGATACCAAGAGACCCAGTACTTC	CAIRAGYQETQYF
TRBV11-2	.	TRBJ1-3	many	TGTGCCAGCAGCTTAGAACGGTACAGTCACTCTGGAAACACCATATATTTT	CASSLERYSHSGNTIYF
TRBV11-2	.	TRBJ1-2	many	TGTGCCAGCAGCTCCTTCACGATGAGTGTAAGAGAGGGCTACACCTTC	CASSSFTMSVREGYTF
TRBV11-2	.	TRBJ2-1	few	TGTGCCAGCAGCTTAGCAGGGACCCGGTCGGGGGATGAGCAGTTCTTC	CASSLAGTRSGDEQFF
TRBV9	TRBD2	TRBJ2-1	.	TGTGCCAGCAGCTACCTGGGGGGACTAGCGGGGGGCCTTTCCTACAATGAGCAGTTCTTC	CASSYLGGLAGGLSYNEQFF
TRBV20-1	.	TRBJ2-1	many	TGCAGTGCTAGAATTCCGGGACTGGAGAATGAGCAGTTCTTC	CSARIPGLENEQFF
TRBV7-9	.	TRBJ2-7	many	TGTGCCAGCAGGGACCCGGACAGATCCTACGAGCAGTACTTC	CASRDPDRSYEQYF
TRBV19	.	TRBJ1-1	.	TGTGCCAGTAGTATTGGAGGGTTATCTAACACTGAAGCTTTCTTT	CASSIGGLSNTEAFF
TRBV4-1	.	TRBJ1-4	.	TGCGCCAGCAGCCCCTTTGGGGGGGAAAAACTGTTTTTT	CASSPFGGEKLFF
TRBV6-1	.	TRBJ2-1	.	TGTGCCAGCAGTGAACAACCTCCTCCGCGGGACAGTTCCAATGAGCAGTTCTTC	CASSEQPPPRDSSNEQFF
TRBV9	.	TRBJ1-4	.	TGTGCCAGCAGCCCACCGCTCAGGGGAAAACTGTTTTTT	CASSPPLRGKLFF
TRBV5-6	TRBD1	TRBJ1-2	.	TGTGCCAGCAGCTTGGGCGACAGGGGCGGCTACACCTTC	CASSLGDRGGYTF
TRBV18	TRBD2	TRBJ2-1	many	TGTGCCAGCTCACCTTCCAGCGGGAAGAATGAGCAGTTCTTC	CASSPSSGKNEQFF
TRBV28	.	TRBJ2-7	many	TGTGCCAGCAGTTCGGGGGACAGCTACGAGCAGTACTTC	CASSSGDSYEQYF
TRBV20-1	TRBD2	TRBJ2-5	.	TGCAGTGCGGGGACTAGCGGTCAGAGGGTAGCCCAGTACTTC	CSAGTSGQRVAQYF
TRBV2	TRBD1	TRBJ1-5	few	TGTGCCAGCAGTGAAGAGACAGGGCTCGGTCAGCCCCAGCATTTT	CASSEETGLGQPQHF
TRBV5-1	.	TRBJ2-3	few	TGCGCCAGCAGCCCCCCTCCTCCCACAGATACGCAGTATTTT	CASSPPPPTDTQYF
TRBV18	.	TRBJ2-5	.	TGTGCCAGCTCACCCCCGGACTTCCTAGTACACTTC	CASSPPDFLVHF
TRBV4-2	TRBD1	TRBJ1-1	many	TGTGCCAGCAGACTCAGGACAGGGTGGGAGAACACTGAAGCTTTCTTT	CASRLRTGWENTEAFF
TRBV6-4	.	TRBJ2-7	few	TGTGCCAGCGACAGAGCCTGTGGATTGAAGGGAGGCTACGAGCAGTACTTC	CASDRACGLKGGYEQYF
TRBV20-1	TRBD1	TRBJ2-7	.	TGCAGTGCTGTCCGGGACAGTGTGGACTACGAGCAGTACTTC	CSAVRDSVDYEQYF
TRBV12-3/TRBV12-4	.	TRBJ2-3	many	TGTGCCAGCCGAGGGGCTATCGGGGTGGATACGCAGTATTTT	CASRGAIGVDTQYF
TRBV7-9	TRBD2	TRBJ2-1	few	TGTGCCAGCAGCTTAGGGCTAGCGGGAAGGTACAATGAGCAGTTCTTC	CASSLGLAGRYNEQFF
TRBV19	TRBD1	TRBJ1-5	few	TGTGCCAGTAGTACCGGGACAGCTTATAATCAGCCCCAGCATTTT	CASSTGTAYNQPQHF
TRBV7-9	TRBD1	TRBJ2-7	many	TGTGCCAGCAGCACGATGGGACAGGTGTACGAGCAGTACTTC	CASSTMGQVYEQYF
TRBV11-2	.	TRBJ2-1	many	TGTGCCAGCAGCGAAATCAGGGGGGCTGAGCAGTTCTTC	CASSEIRGAEQFF
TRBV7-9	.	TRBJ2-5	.	TGTGCCAGCAGCTCAGTCGGGCAGGGGAAAGAGACCCAGTACTTC	CASSSVGQGKETQYF
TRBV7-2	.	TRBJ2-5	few	TGTGCCAGCAGCCCCGGAATAACCCAGTACTTC	CASSPGITQYF
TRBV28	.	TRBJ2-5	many	TGTGCCAGCAGCCGATACAGGGAGCTCAAGGAAGAGACCCAGTACTTC	CASSRYRELKEETQYF
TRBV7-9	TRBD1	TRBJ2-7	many	TGTGCCAGCAGCTCCTATGACAGGGCCTACGAGCAGTACTTC	CASSSYDRAYEQYF
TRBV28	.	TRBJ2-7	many	TGTGCCAGCAGTTTCTCCCCGGGACTTTCCGACGAGCAGTACTTC	CASSFSPGLSDEQYF
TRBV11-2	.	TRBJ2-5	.	TGTGCCAGCAGTCCCAGGAGGCAGGGGTTAAGAGAGACCCAGTACTTC	CASSPRRQGLRETQYF
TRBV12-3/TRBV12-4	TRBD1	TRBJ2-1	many	TGTGCCAGCAGTTTTGGTCGTCAGGGGGCAGGTGAGCAGTTCTTC	CASSFGRQGAGEQFF
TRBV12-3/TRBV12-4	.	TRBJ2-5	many	TGTGCCAGCAGTTCCGCAGGGACAGCGGGGGCGAAGACCCAGTACTTC	CASSSAGTAGAKTQYF
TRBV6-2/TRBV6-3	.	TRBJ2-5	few	TGTGCCAGCCGCACAGGGCCCTTCCAAGAGACCCAGTACTTC	CASRTGPFQETQYF
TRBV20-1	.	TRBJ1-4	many	TGCAGTGCTTCTACATGGGCTAATGAAAAACTGTTTTTT	CSASTWANEKLFF
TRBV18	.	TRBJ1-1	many	TGTGCCAGCTCACCACAAGGGAGCACTGAAGCTTTCTTT	CASSPQGSTEAFF
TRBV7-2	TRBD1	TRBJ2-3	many	TGTGCCAGCAGCGGGCGGGACAGGGGGGAATATACGCAGTATTTT	CASSGRDRGEYTQYF
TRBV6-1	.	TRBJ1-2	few	TGTGCCAGCAGCAAACAGGGATGGAGTGGCTACACCTTC	CASSKQGWSGYTF
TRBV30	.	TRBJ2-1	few	TGTGCCCGGGGACCCGATGGCGAGCGCCTCAATGAGCAGTTCTTC	CARGPDGERLNEQFF
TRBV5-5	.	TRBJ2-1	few	TGTGCCAGCGAGACAGGTTCCTACAATGAGCAGTTCTTC	CASETGSYNEQFF
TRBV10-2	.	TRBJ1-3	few	TGCGCCAGCAGCGTAGACGGATCGAGCTCTGGAAACACCATATATTTT	CASSVDGSSSGNTIYF
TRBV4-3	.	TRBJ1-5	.	TGCGCCAGCAGCCAAGATGTGGGGGCAGATCAGCCCCAGCATTTT	CASSQDVGADQPQHF
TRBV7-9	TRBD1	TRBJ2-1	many	TGTGCCAGCAGGTGGACAGGGCTTGGTGAGCAGTTCTTC	CASRWTGLGEQFF
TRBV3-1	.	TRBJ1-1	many	TGTGCCAGCAGCCAACGTTGGCAGAACACTGAAGCTTTCTTT	CASSQRWQNTEAFF
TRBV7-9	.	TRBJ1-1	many	TGTGCCAGCGGCAGGGCGATCACTGAAGCTTTCTTT	CASGRAITEAFF
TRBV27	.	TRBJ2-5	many	TGTGCCAGCAGCCCAAGGTCCCAAGAGACCCAGTACTTC	CASSPRSQETQYF